This T cell receptor beta chain was captured in a study of immune evolution from preneoplasia to lung adenocarcinoma (dated by TCRdb to the early 2020s). For context, the study as a whole: HLA loss of heterozygosity was seen in about 7.6%, 15% and 36% of AIS, MIA and ADC lesions, and in no AAH lesions. The study combined immune gene expression, TCR sequencing and multiplex immunofluorescence to profile immune contexture across lung adenocarcinoma precursors and invasive adenocarcinoma. Resected precursor lesions (AAH, AIS, MIA) and invasive adenocarcinomas were compared with paired morphologically normal lung tissue. Sample size was based on specimen availability rather than a prior power calculation. The immune data were integrated with whole exome sequencing and methylation data obtained from the same cohort of nodules. The overall cohort comprised approximately 53 patients with pulmonary nodules who underwent surgical resection. A total of some 51 patients contributed TCR sequencing data. The study reported that some 100 samples were used for TCR sequencing. POLYSOLVER was used to infer Class I HLA alleles from exome data, and LOHHLA was used to detect allele-specific HLA loss. The investigation overall reported the following: Because every patient came from Japan and China, how well the results apply to Western populations was uncertain. T cell clonality was highest in KRAS-mutant nodules compared with EGFR-mutant or double wild-type lesions. The highest clonality was observed in normal lung, whereas higher T cell density and diversity but lower clonality appeared to be present in later-stage lesions. Top T cell clone frequencies were highest in normal lung and appeared to decrease progressively from AAH through AIS, MIA and invasive adenocarcinoma. The findings were based on association rather than direct causation, and larger cohorts with long-term follow-up and longitudinal biopsies were deemed needed.

The immunoSEQ hsTCRbeta Kit was used to sequence TCR beta CDR3 regions from DNA. As for the original processing: The ImmunoSEQ Analyzer was used to analyse the TCR sequencing data. T cell clonality was defined as 1 minus Pielou's evenness computed on productive rearrangements. T cell diversity was measured with the inverse Simpson index on productive templates. T cell density was defined as TCR beta template counts normalized to usable DNA, with usable DNA estimated by amplifying and sequencing housekeeping genes. TCR metrics were compared across histologic stages using two-sided Kruskal-Wallis tests. Not all clones reach the TCRdb copy of this immuneACCESS table, which keeps in-frame sequences only. Checked studies attribute under half of the gap to unresolved V genes and leave the rest unexplained. The V and J calls and the clone size are those of that table, but D and trimming were determined from the DNA. Counted in this sample were around 21,000 clones; roughly 75% of them appeared once. Of the sample, 5.6% is held by the ten largest clones.

This clone has only one observation. Its antigen target is currently unknown. Base qualities are missing; no much larger clone stands one base away. Between about 2014 and 2017, the patients underwent resection in either Japan or China. Histologic diagnosis of each case was confirmed independently by two lung cancer pathologists on H&E slides. For nucleic acid extraction, premalignant or tumor cells were enriched by macro-dissection following pathologic assessment. FFPE tissue was used for DNA isolation with the AllPrep DNA/RNA FFPE Kit. Input material: FFPE invasive lung adenocarcinoma tissue. According to the study, the label for this sample's cell subset or site signals: frankly invasive lung adenocarcinoma (ADC). The TCR sequence derives from a person aged 60 to 70 with lung adenocarcinoma.

The nucleotides read TGTGCCAGCAGCCGCCGGGAAGGCGCGCAGTATTTT. Translated, it reads CASSRREGAQYF. The rearrangement joined TRBV7-2 to TRBJ2-3; the D region possibly corresponds to TRBD2 (5 bases align). Spanning cysteine to phenylalanine, the CDR3 consists of 12 amino acids. Just CDR3 DNA is preserved here, 36 bases in frame from base 1. Deletion took 5 bases off V and 10 bases off J, with a span of 13 bases between the germline ends. According to the germline V gene, CDR1 reads SGHTA and CDR2 reads FQGNSA.